One sample yielded the 7 T cell receptor beta chains listed below, sequenced in a study of blood T cell repertoires in COVID-19. Generated by immunoSEQ multiplex PCR, the TCRdb table keeps only in-frame clones and is missing some. The sample includes 290,000 or so clones, approximately 86% of them seen just once. What was sequenced was peripheral blood. Receptors were obtained from a man younger than 35 with active or convalescent COVID-19.

The rearrangement joins TRBV7-2 to TRBJ2-3; D remains ambiguous. CDR1 is SGHTA, CDR2 FQGNSA, per germline. Trimming pared 0 bases from V and 5 bases from J, leaving 12 bases between. The CDR3 is 15 amino acids. This chain's CDR3 is CASSLAKSPGDTQYF. The CDR3 DNA is TGTGCCAGCAGCTTAGCGAAGTCTCCAGGAGATACGCAGTATTTT. Drawing the rest from reference TRBV7-2 and TRBJ2-3, the complete variable domain is GAGVSQSPSNKVTEKGKDVELRCDPISGHTALYWYRQSLGQGLEFLIYFQGNSAPDKSGLPSDRFSAERTGGSVSTLTIQRTQQEDSAVYLCASSLAKSPGDTQYFGPGTRLTVL.

The chain has TRBV6-5 and TRBJ2-3; D remains ambiguous. From germline, CDR1 is MNHEY and CDR2 SVGAGI. V was trimmed by 4 bases and J by 0 bases, leaving 8 bases between them. The CDR3 is 14 residues long. CDR3 sequence: CASSLDKSTDTQYF. In nucleotides, the CDR3 is TGTGCCAGCAGTTTAGACAAAAGCACAGATACGCAGTATTTT.

The chain recombines TRBV4-1 with TRBJ1-1, with TRBD1 identical over 9 bases. The CDR3 has 15 amino acids. J gave up 1 base and V 5 bases, and 5 bases lay outside the gene matches. Germline CDR1 and CDR2: MGHRA and YSYEKL. The CDR3, as DNA: TGCGCCAGCAGCGTAGACAGGGGGACGAACACTGAAGCTTTCTTT. Translation gives CASSVDRGTNTEAFF.

This chain joins TRBV15 and TRBJ2-1, with 12 bases that match TRBD1. The CDR3 has 16 residues. Germline loops: CDR1 LNHNV, CDR2 YYDKDF (reference sequence). The junction had 12 bases not matched to a gene; V was cut back by 2 bases and J by 13 bases. CDR3 region: CATSRTGTGGSGSQFF. The DNA of the CDR3 is TGTGCCACCAGCAGAACCGGGACAGGGGGCAGTGGTAGTCAGTTCTTC.

The chain couples TRBV6-5 to TRBJ2-1; a possible D gene is TRBD1 (6 bases). V was shortened by 10 bases and J by 3 bases, with 13 bases between the two germline ends. This CDR3 contains 13 residues. Per germline, CDR1 MNHEY and CDR2 SVGAGI. The CDR3 DNA is TGTGCCACGAGGGGGAGAAGCTACAATGAGCAGTTCTTC. Amino acids: CATRGRSYNEQFF.

This chain joins TRBV18 and TRBJ1-5; 10 nucleotides align to TRBD1. Germline CDR1 is KGHSH and CDR2 is LQKENI. The trim removed 0 bases at V and 3 bases at J, leaving 2 bases unmatched. The CDR3 is made up of 16 amino acids. This CDR3 reads CASSPPGTGVNQPQHF. As DNA, the CDR3 is TGTGCCAGCTCACCACCAGGGACAGGGGTCAATCAGCCCCAGCATTTT.

V gene TRBV5-4 combines with J gene TRBJ2-3; 7 nucleotides line up with TRBD1. V shed 4 bases, J shed 3 bases, and the junction held 8 bases outside the gene matches. This CDR3 has 15 residues. Germline V gives CDR1 SGHNT, CDR2 YYREEE (reference sequence). The CDR3 is CASSRDSIITDTQYF. The CDR3 DNA reads as TGTGCCAGCAGCCGGGACAGTATCATTACAGATACGCAGTATTTT.